This T cell receptor (beta chain) was sequenced in a study of T cells in pancreatic ductal adenocarcinoma. Whole-study findings and limits: Compared with tumor, blood showed more total productive templates and around 8-fold more clonotypes.

Surgery without prior neoadjuvant therapy was the treatment of the selected pancreatic ductal adenocarcinoma patients. The data were produced by immunoSEQ multiplex PCR, yet TCRdb's version contains in-frame clones alone and is incomplete. The sample records some 5,000 clones, approximately 80% being singletons. A word on this clone: Its antigen is unknown.

CDR3 length equals 19 residues. Looked up from germline, CDR1 is SEHNR and CDR2 is FQNEAQ (reference sequence). J lost 1 base, V lost 5 bases, and 11 bases had no gene match. This sequence originates from a human donor with pancreatic ductal adenocarcinoma. The donor label of this sample is uncertain. Source material: pancreatic tumor tissue. The rearrangement links TRBV7-9 to TRBJ2-3; TRBD2 aligns across 14 bases. The CDR3 DNA sequence: TGTGCCAGCAGCATCCGACTAGCGGGAGGGCCATACGGCACAGATACGCAGTATTTT. It is translated as CASSIRLAGGPYGTDTQYF.